The TCR beta chain described here comes from a study of PD-L1 blockade in urothelial cancer. Study as a whole: Twenty-five of 29 patients were men who had bladder-origin urothelial cancer. Study conclusions and caveats: TCR clonality was measured in pretreatment peripheral blood. Clonality below the median predicted better survival.

Worth noting for this clone: The antigen is undetermined.

TCRdb keeps only in-frame clones here, not all; method: immunoSEQ multiplex PCR. This table has some 76,000 clones, 85% to 90% appearing once. Trimming took off 3 bases at V and 6 bases at J, with 24 bases between the two ends. The CDR3 is 18 residues long. The V gene's germline CDR1 is MNHNS and CDR2 SASEGT. V usage is TRBV6-1 and J usage is TRBJ2-4; a possible D gene is TRBD1 (9 bases). The source material was PBMCs, sampled around atezolizumab (anti-PD-L1) treatment. The sequence was collected from a man aged 55 to 69 with urothelial cancer. CDR3 nucleotides: TGTGCCAGCAGTGACTTAGCGGGACAGGGAGGGTTGGGAAACATTCAGTACTTC. Its translation: CASSDLAGQGGLGNIQYF.